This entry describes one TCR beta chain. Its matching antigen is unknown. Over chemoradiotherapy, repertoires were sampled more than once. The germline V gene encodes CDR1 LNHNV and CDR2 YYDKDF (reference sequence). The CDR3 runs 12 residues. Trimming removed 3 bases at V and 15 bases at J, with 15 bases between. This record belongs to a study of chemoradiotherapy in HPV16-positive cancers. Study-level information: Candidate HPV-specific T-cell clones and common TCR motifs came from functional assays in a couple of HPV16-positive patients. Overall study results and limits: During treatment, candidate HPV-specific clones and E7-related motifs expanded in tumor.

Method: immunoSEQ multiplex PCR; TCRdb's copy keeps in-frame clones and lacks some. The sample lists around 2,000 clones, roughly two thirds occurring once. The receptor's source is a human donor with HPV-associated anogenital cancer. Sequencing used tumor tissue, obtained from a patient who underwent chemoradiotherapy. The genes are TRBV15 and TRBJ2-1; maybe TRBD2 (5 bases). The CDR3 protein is CATSRVKEGLFF. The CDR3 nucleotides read TGTGCCACCAGCAGGGTCAAAGAGGGCCTGTTCTTC.